Listed below are T cell receptor beta chains from one sample, sequenced in a study of T cells in Graves' hyperthyroidism and ophthalmopathy. One entry per CDR3 protein, called by TCRdb with MiXCR from the multiplex PCR reads. The table shows around 600,000 distinct CDR3 sequences, with roughly 14% occurring only once. The sequenced sample was blood. The receptor source for this set is a woman aged 50 to 65 with Graves' ophthalmopathy. Both conserved end residues are part of each CDR3. D genes are given only for firm matches. Clone size, where shown, is once, few, many, or a class for clones that have expanded.

clone_size: many
v_call: TRBV12-3/TRBV12-4
d_call: TRBD2
j_call: TRBJ2-2
cdr3_nt: TGTGCCAGCAGTCGGGGACTAGCGGGAGGGCGGACCGGGGAGCTGTTTTTT
cdr3_aa: CASSRGLAGGRTGELFF

clone_size: many
v_call: TRBV7-2
d_call: .
j_call: TRBJ2-7
cdr3_nt: TGTGCCAGCAGCTTAGCCCCAGGAAACTACGAGCAGTACTTC
cdr3_aa: CASSLAPGNYEQYF

clone_size: .
v_call: TRBV28
d_call: TRBD1
j_call: TRBJ2-1
cdr3_nt: TGTGCCAGCAGCCGCGGGACAGGGAAAGCTGAGCAGTTCTTC
cdr3_aa: CASSRGTGKAEQFF

clone_size: once
v_call: TRBV5-1
d_call: .
j_call: TRBJ2-3
cdr3_nt: TGCGCCAGCAGGTTAGGAGTTGGAAACACAGATACGCAGTATTTT
cdr3_aa: CASRLGVGNTDTQYF

clone_size: many
v_call: TRBV12-3/TRBV12-4
d_call: .
j_call: TRBJ1-1
cdr3_nt: TGTGCCAGCAGTTGGGGGGGGGGGATCACTGAAGCTTTCTTT
cdr3_aa: CASSWGGGITEAFF

clone_size: .
v_call: TRBV27
d_call: TRBD1
j_call: TRBJ1-5
cdr3_nt: TGTGCCAGCAGTCGGGACAGGCGGTATCAGCCCCAGCATTTT
cdr3_aa: CASSRDRRYQPQHF

clone_size: many
v_call: TRBV12-3/TRBV12-4
d_call: TRBD2
j_call: TRBJ2-1
cdr3_nt: TGTGCCAGCAGTTTACGTGCTAGCGGGACCGCCAATGAGCAGTTCTTC
cdr3_aa: CASSLRASGTANEQFF

clone_size: .
v_call: TRBV7-9
d_call: .
j_call: TRBJ1-1
cdr3_nt: TGTGCCAGCAGCTTTGGGGGTCCCTTAATGTCTTTCTTT
cdr3_aa: CASSFGGPLMSFF

clone_size: few
v_call: TRBV19
d_call: TRBD1
j_call: TRBJ1-6
cdr3_nt: TGTGCCAGTAGCCACTCGTTGACAGGGGGCGCCGCCCGTTCACCCCTCCACTTT
cdr3_aa: CASSHSLTGGAARSPLHF

clone_size: many
v_call: TRBV27
d_call: .
j_call: TRBJ2-7
cdr3_nt: TGTGCCAGCAGGAAACAGGCCCGCACCGCCTACGAGCAGTACTTC
cdr3_aa: CASRKQARTAYEQYF

clone_size: .
v_call: TRBV19
d_call: TRBD2
j_call: TRBJ2-1
cdr3_nt: TGTGCCAGTAGTCCACTAGCGGCCAGTACAAATGAGCAGTTCTTC
cdr3_aa: CASSPLAASTNEQFF

clone_size: many
v_call: TRBV7-9
d_call: .
j_call: TRBJ2-1
cdr3_nt: TGTGCCAGCAGCTTACGGGGTGGTGGTGAGCAGTTCTTC
cdr3_aa: CASSLRGGGEQFF

clone_size: .
v_call: TRBV30
d_call: .
j_call: TRBJ1-5
cdr3_nt: TGTGCCTGGAGTGTTGGGCAGAAACAGCCCCAGCATTTT
cdr3_aa: CAWSVGQKQPQHF

clone_size: many
v_call: TRBV3-1
d_call: .
j_call: TRBJ2-2
cdr3_nt: TGTGCCAGCAACCTATTTCCCGGGGAGCTGTTTTTT
cdr3_aa: CASNLFPGELFF

clone_size: many
v_call: TRBV5-1
d_call: .
j_call: TRBJ2-2
cdr3_nt: TGCGCCAGCAGCTTCGGAGGGCAGTTAAACACCGGGGAGCTGTTTTTT
cdr3_aa: CASSFGGQLNTGELFF

clone_size: many
v_call: TRBV7-2
d_call: .
j_call: TRBJ2-1
cdr3_nt: TGTGCCAGCAGCGGACAGGGAGGGAATGAGCAGTTCTTC
cdr3_aa: CASSGQGGNEQFF

clone_size: few
v_call: TRBV6-1
d_call: TRBD1
j_call: TRBJ1-3
cdr3_nt: TGTGCCAGCACCGGACCCGGGACAGCTGGAAACACCATATATTTT
cdr3_aa: CASTGPGTAGNTIYF

clone_size: many
v_call: TRBV2
d_call: TRBD2
j_call: TRBJ2-3
cdr3_nt: TGTGCCAGCAAAAGCGGGAGGGCCGCAGATACGCAGTATTTT
cdr3_aa: CASKSGRAADTQYF

clone_size: few
v_call: TRBV5-1
d_call: TRBD1
j_call: TRBJ1-4
cdr3_nt: TGCGCCAGCAGCATACAGGGGAATGAAAAACTGTTTTTT
cdr3_aa: CASSIQGNEKLFF

clone_size: few
v_call: TRBV10-2
d_call: .
j_call: TRBJ2-1
cdr3_nt: TGCGCCAGCAGTATGGGTGTGGATGAGCAGTTCTTC
cdr3_aa: CASSMGVDEQFF

clone_size: many
v_call: TRBV7-8
d_call: TRBD2
j_call: TRBJ2-4
cdr3_nt: TGTGCCAGCAGCCTTCTAGCGGGAGAGAACATTCAGTACTTC
cdr3_aa: CASSLLAGENIQYF

clone_size: few
v_call: TRBV7-9
d_call: TRBD1
j_call: TRBJ2-1
cdr3_nt: TGTGCCAGCAGCTTAATTGGCGGGACAGGCGAGAATGAGCAGTTCTTC
cdr3_aa: CASSLIGGTGENEQFF

clone_size: few
v_call: TRBV2
d_call: TRBD1
j_call: TRBJ1-6
cdr3_nt: TGTGCCAGCAGTGAATTTGGGGGAATTTCGGGACAGGGAGTGAGAGCCAATTCACCCCTCCACTTT
cdr3_aa: CASSEFGGISGQGVRANSPLHF

clone_size: few
v_call: TRBV11-2
d_call: TRBD2
j_call: TRBJ2-4
cdr3_nt: TGTGCCAACAGCCTGATAGCGGGAGTGTTGGGCATTCAGTACTTC
cdr3_aa: CANSLIAGVLGIQYF

clone_size: .
v_call: TRBV3-1
d_call: TRBD2
j_call: TRBJ2-7
cdr3_nt: TGTGCCAGCAGCCGATCGTTTGGGACTAGCGGAATCTACGAGCAGTACTTC
cdr3_aa: CASSRSFGTSGIYEQYF

clone_size: .
v_call: TRBV6-1
d_call: TRBD2
j_call: TRBJ2-4
cdr3_nt: TGTGCCAGCAGTGAATCGACTAGCAGGAGGGCCAGGAACATTCAGTACTTC
cdr3_aa: CASSESTSRRARNIQYF

clone_size: few
v_call: TRBV18
d_call: TRBD1
j_call: TRBJ2-7
cdr3_nt: TGTGCCAGCTCACCTCTCGGCTGGACAGGGTATGGCTTCACCTACGAGCAGTACTTC
cdr3_aa: CASSPLGWTGYGFTYEQYF

clone_size: many
v_call: TRBV6-2/TRBV6-3
d_call: .
j_call: TRBJ1-1
cdr3_nt: TGTGCCAGCAGTTACTCAGGGTCTGAAGCTTTCTTT
cdr3_aa: CASSYSGSEAFF

clone_size: many
v_call: TRBV10-3
d_call: .
j_call: TRBJ2-1
cdr3_nt: TGTGCCATCAGTGGGAGGACTTTCTACAATGAGCAGTTCTTC
cdr3_aa: CAISGRTFYNEQFF

clone_size: many
v_call: TRBV27
d_call: .
j_call: TRBJ2-7
cdr3_nt: TGTGCCAGCAGTACCCCCTACGAGCAGTACTTC
cdr3_aa: CASSTPYEQYF

clone_size: many
v_call: TRBV3-1
d_call: TRBD1
j_call: TRBJ1-1
cdr3_nt: TGTGCCAGCAGCCAAGATCGGCAGGGGGGTGAAGCTTTCTTT
cdr3_aa: CASSQDRQGGEAFF

clone_size: many
v_call: TRBV28
d_call: .
j_call: TRBJ2-7
cdr3_nt: TGTGCCAGCAGTCCGGACAGTGACTACGAGCAGTACTTC
cdr3_aa: CASSPDSDYEQYF

clone_size: .
v_call: TRBV15
d_call: .
j_call: TRBJ2-6
cdr3_nt: TGTGCCACCAGCAGAGGGGTGGGAAGCTCTGGGGCCAACGTCCTGACTTTC
cdr3_aa: CATSRGVGSSGANVLTF

clone_size: .
v_call: TRBV4-2
d_call: .
j_call: TRBJ2-2
cdr3_nt: TGTGCCAGCAGCCAAGTGCCGGGAGATGGGGGCACCGGGGAGCTGTTTTTT
cdr3_aa: CASSQVPGDGGTGELFF

clone_size: few
v_call: TRBV7-9
d_call: TRBD1
j_call: TRBJ1-5
cdr3_nt: TGTGCCAGCAGCGTACAGGGGGCCGGTCAGCCCCAGCATTTT
cdr3_aa: CASSVQGAGQPQHF

clone_size: .
v_call: TRBV14
d_call: TRBD1
j_call: TRBJ1-2
cdr3_nt: TGTGCCAGCAGCCAAGATCATGGGCGACAGGGAACTAACTATGGCTACACCTTC
cdr3_aa: CASSQDHGRQGTNYGYTF

clone_size: .
v_call: TRBV4-2
d_call: .
j_call: TRBJ2-5
cdr3_nt: TGTGCCAGCAGCCAAGATCTGGCCACCCAAGAGACCCAGTACTTC
cdr3_aa: CASSQDLATQETQYF

clone_size: many
v_call: TRBV9
d_call: .
j_call: TRBJ2-7
cdr3_nt: TGTGCCAGCAGCGTAGGGAGTGGGGGGCTCTACGAGCAGTACTTC
cdr3_aa: CASSVGSGGLYEQYF

clone_size: many
v_call: TRBV12-3/TRBV12-4
d_call: TRBD2
j_call: TRBJ2-2
cdr3_nt: TGTGCCAGCGTAACCTCCGGGACTAGCGGCCTCGTCGGGGAGCTGTTTTTT
cdr3_aa: CASVTSGTSGLVGELFF

clone_size: many
v_call: TRBV18
d_call: .
j_call: TRBJ1-1
cdr3_nt: TGTGCCAGCTCACCCTACGCTACTGTGAACACTGAAGCTTTCTTT
cdr3_aa: CASSPYATVNTEAFF

clone_size: many
v_call: TRBV5-5
d_call: .
j_call: TRBJ2-6
cdr3_nt: TGTGCCAGCAGCTTTACCGGGACCGACCCCTCTGGGGCCAACGTCCTGACTTTC
cdr3_aa: CASSFTGTDPSGANVLTF

clone_size: many
v_call: TRBV28
d_call: .
j_call: TRBJ1-5
cdr3_nt: TGTGCCAGCAGCATCCAAAAGGACAGCGTTAGATTCCAGCATTTT
cdr3_aa: CASSIQKDSVRFQHF

clone_size: many
v_call: TRBV28
d_call: .
j_call: TRBJ2-7
cdr3_nt: TGTGCCAGCAGCAACCCGGGGGCGCACTCTACCTACGAGCAGTACTTC
cdr3_aa: CASSNPGAHSTYEQYF

clone_size: many
v_call: TRBV9
d_call: TRBD1
j_call: TRBJ1-1
cdr3_nt: TGTGCCAGCAGCGTATCAGGGGGTGGCACTGAAGCTTTCTTT
cdr3_aa: CASSVSGGGTEAFF

clone_size: .
v_call: TRBV13
d_call: .
j_call: TRBJ2-1
cdr3_nt: TGTGCCAGCAGCTTCCAGAGGAATGAGCAGTTCTTC
cdr3_aa: CASSFQRNEQFF

clone_size: .
v_call: TRBV10-3
d_call: TRBD1
j_call: TRBJ2-5
cdr3_nt: TGTGCCATCAGTGCAAACAGGGGTGAGACCCAGTACTTC
cdr3_aa: CAISANRGETQYF

clone_size: many
v_call: TRBV7-9
d_call: .
j_call: TRBJ1-2
cdr3_nt: TGTGCCAGCACCCCGGAAACGAACTATGGCTACACCTTC
cdr3_aa: CASTPETNYGYTF

clone_size: many
v_call: TRBV28
d_call: .
j_call: TRBJ1-1
cdr3_nt: TGTGCCAGCAGCCCCTCGGGGCGCCGGACTGAAGCTTTCTTT
cdr3_aa: CASSPSGRRTEAFF

clone_size: many
v_call: TRBV18
d_call: .
j_call: TRBJ2-3
cdr3_nt: TGTGCCAGCTCACCAGTTAGAACGGCAGATACGCAGTATTTT
cdr3_aa: CASSPVRTADTQYF